These T cell receptor beta chains were read from a single sample in a study of CD8+ T cells in alopecia areata. Data came from immunoSEQ multiplex PCR; TCRdb stores just in-frame clones and leaves some out. The data contain about 110,000 clones, around 83% of them seen just once; the ten biggest clones take up around 25%. The sample consisted of CD8+ T cells sorted from blood, taken at week 24, from a patient treated with tofacitinib. The receptors were sampled from a human donor with alopecia areata. Both conserved end residues are part of each CDR3. A D gene is named only where the DNA matches it firmly. Clone size appears in some rows only: once, few, many, or a class for an expanded clone.

abundance,d_gene,len,v_gene,CDR3aa
.,.,11,TRBV20-1,CSAPAYNEQFF
.,TRBD1,13,TRBV30,CAGQGWIQETQYF
few,.,15,TRBV6-1,CASSVWGPTNTEAFF
.,TRBD2,14,TRBV7-9,CASTLGLADNEQFF
.,.,16,TRBV19,CASSTTAGLMQETQYF
.,TRBD2,15,TRBV7-2,CASSLLAGDYNEQFF
.,TRBD2,17,TRBV5-1,CASSPGLAGVVEETQYF
.,.,11,TRBV6-5,CASMGGTEAFF
.,TRBD2,14,TRBV7-2,CASSPTGGPGELFF
.,.,14,TRBV7-6,CASSHPGRHYEQYF
.,TRBD1,14,TRBV4-1,CASSLPTGYGEQFF
.,TRBD1,15,TRBV4-1,CASSQIAGGNSPLHF
.,.,16,TRBV5-5,CASSLSSGRSLGEQYF
.,TRBD1,17,TRBV19,CASSITLTGPIYNEQFF
.,.,17,TRBV19,CASSIEGVAGENYGYTF
.,TRBD2,15,TRBV10-3,CAISRGTSDQETQYF
.,.,14,TRBV4-3,CASSQDLGPYEQYF
few,.,11,TRBV7-9,CASSFEREQFF